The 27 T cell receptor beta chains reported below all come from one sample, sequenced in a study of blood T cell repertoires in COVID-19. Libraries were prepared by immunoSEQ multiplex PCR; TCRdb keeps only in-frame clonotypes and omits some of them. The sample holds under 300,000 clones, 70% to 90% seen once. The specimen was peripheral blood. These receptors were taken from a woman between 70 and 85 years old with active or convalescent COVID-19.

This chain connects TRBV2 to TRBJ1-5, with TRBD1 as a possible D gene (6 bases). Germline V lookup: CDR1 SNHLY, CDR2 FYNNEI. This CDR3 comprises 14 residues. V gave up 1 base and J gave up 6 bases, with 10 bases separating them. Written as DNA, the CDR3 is TGTGCCAGCAGTGAAGAGGGGGTTGGTCAGCCCCAGCATTTT. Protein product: CASSEEGVGQPQHF.

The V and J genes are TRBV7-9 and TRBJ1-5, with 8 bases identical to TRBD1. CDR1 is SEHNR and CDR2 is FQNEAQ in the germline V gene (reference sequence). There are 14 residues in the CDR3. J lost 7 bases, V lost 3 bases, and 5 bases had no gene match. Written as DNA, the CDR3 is TGTGCCAGCAGCTTTCCAGGGGGCGAACAGCCCCAGCATTTT. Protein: CASSFPGGEQPQHF.

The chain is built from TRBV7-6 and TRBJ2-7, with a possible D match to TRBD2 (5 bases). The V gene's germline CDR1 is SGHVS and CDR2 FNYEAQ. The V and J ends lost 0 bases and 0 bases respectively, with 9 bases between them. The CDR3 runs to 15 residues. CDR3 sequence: CASSLAEATSYEQYF. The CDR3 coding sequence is TGTGCCAGCAGCTTAGCGGAGGCCACCTCCTACGAGCAGTACTTC.

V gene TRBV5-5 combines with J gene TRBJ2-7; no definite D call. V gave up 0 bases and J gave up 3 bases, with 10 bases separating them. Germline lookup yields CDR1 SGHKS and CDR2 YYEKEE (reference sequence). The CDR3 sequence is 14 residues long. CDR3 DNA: TGTGCCAGCAGCTTGGGGAGAGGTTTCTACGAGCAGTACTTC. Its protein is CASSLGRGFYEQYF.

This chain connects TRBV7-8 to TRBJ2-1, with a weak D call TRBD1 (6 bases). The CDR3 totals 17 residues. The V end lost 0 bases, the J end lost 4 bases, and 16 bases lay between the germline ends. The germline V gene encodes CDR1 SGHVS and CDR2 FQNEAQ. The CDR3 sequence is CASSLAQGRQRYNEQFF. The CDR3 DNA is TGTGCCAGCAGCTTAGCTCAGGGGAGACAGCGATACAATGAGCAGTTCTTC.

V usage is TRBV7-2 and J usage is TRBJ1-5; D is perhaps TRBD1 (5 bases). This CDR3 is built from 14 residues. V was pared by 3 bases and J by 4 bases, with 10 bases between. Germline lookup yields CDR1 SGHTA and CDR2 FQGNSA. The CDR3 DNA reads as TGTGCCAGCAGCTTTGTGGGGCGGAATCAGCCCCAGCATTTT. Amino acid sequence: CASSFVGRNQPQHF.

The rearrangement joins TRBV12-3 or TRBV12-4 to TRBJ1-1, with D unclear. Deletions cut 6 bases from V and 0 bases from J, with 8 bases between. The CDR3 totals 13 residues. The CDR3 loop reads CASREIMNTEAFF. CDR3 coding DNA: TGTGCCAGCAGGGAGATAATGAACACTGAAGCTTTCTTT.

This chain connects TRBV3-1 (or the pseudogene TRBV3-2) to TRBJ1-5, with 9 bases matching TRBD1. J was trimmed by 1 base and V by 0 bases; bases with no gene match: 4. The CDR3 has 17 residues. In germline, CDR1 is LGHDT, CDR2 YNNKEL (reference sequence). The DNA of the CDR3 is TGTGCCAGCAGCCAAGAACAGGGGGCGGGGAGCAATCAGCCCCAGCATTTT. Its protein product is CASSQEQGAGSNQPQHF.

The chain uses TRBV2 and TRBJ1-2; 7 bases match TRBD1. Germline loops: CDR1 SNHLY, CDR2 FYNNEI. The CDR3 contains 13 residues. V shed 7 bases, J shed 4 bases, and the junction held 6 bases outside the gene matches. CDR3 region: CASTPTGIYGYTF. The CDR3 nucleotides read TGTGCCAGCACCCCGACAGGGATCTATGGCTACACCTTC.

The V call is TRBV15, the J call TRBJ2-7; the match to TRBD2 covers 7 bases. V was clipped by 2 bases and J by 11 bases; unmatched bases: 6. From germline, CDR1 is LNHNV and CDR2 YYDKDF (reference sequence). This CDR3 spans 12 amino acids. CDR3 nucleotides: TGTGCCACCAGCAGATCGGGGGACTACAAGTACTTC. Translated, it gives CATSRSGDYKYF.

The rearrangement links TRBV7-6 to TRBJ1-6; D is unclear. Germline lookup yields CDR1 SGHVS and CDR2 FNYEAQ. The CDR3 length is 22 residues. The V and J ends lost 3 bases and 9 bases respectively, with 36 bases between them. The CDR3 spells CASSFIRTRRGPLPTPGSPLHF. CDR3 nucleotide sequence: TGTGCCAGCAGCTTTATTCGGACGCGTCGGGGTCCATTACCAACACCGGGTTCACCCCTCCACTTT.

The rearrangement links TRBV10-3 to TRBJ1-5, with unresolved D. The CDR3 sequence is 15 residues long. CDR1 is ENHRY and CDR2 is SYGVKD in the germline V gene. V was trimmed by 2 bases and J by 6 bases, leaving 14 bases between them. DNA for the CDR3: TGTGCCATCAGTGAGGCCCGAGGTGGGTTTCAGCCCCAGCATTTT. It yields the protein CAISEARGGFQPQHF.

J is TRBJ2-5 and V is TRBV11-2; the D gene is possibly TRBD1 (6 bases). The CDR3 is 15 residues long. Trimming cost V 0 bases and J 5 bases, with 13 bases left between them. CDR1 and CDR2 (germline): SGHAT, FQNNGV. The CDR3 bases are TGTGCCAGCAGCTTAGACAGGGGATTTTGGGAGACCCAGTACTTC. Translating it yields CASSLDRGFWETQYF.

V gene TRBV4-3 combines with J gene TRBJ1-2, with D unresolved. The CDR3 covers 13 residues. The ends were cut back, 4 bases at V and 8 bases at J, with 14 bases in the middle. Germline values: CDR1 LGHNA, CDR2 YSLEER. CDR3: CASSLGQDGGYTF. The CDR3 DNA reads TGCGCCAGCAGCCTAGGCCAGGATGGGGGCTACACCTTC.

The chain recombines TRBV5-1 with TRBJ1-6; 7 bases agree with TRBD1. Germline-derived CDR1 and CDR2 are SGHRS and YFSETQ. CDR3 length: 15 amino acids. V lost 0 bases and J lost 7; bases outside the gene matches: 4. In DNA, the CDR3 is TGCGCCAGCAGCTTGGCCGGGGGACAGAATTCACCCCTCCACTTT. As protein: CASSLAGGQNSPLHF. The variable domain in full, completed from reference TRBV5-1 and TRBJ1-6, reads KAGVTQTPRYLIKTRGQQVTLSCSPISGHRSVSWYQQTPGQGLQFLFEYFSETQRNKGNFPGRFSGRQFSNSRSEMNVSTLELGDSALYLCASSLAGGQNSPLHFGNGTRLTVT.

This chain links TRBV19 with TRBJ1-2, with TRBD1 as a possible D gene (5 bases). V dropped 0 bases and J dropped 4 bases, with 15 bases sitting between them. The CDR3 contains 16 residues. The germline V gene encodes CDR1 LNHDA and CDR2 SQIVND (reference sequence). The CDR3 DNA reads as TGTGCCAGTAGTATAGATGGGGCCACCGGTGGCTATGGCTACACCTTC. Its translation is CASSIDGATGGYGYTF.

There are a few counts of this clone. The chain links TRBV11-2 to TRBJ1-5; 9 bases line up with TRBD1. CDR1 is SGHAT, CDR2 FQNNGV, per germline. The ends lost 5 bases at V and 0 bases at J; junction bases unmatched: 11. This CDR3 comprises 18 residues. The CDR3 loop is CASSPGDRVMTSNQPQHF. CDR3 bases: TGTGCCAGCAGCCCGGGGGACAGGGTCATGACTAGCAATCAGCCCCAGCATTTT. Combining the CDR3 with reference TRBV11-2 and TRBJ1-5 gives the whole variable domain EAGVAQSPRYKIIEKRQSVAFWCNPISGHATLYWYQQILGQGPKLLIQFQNNGVVDDSQLPKDRFSAERLKGVDSTLKIQPAKLEDSAVYLCASSPGDRVMTSNQPQHFGDGTRLSIL.

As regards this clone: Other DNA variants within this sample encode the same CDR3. The CDR3 DNA reads TGTGCCAGCAGTTACGGGGGCCAGCCCCAGCATTTT. Translating it yields CASSYGGQPQHF. The chain joins TRBV6-2 or TRBV6-3 to TRBJ1-5; TRBD1 is a possible D gene (6 bases). Trimming took 2 bases from V and 7 from J, leaving 6 bases between them. Germline-derived CDR1 and CDR2 are MNHEY and SVGEGT. CDR3 length: 12 amino acids.

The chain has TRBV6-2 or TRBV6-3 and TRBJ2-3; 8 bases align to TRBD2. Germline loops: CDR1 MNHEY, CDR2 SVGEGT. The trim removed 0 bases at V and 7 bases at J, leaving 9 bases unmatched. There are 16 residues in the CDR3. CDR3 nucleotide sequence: TGTGCCAGCAGTTACTCGAGTCGGGGGGGTCCGCATACGCAGTATTTT. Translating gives CASSYSSRGGPHTQYF.

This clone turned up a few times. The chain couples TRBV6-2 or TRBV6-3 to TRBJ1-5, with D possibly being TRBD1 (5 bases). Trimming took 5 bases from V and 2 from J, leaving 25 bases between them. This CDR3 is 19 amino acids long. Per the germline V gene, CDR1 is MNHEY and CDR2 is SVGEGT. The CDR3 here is CASSIWGKGRVSRNQPQHF. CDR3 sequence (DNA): TGTGCCAGCAGTATATGGGGGAAGGGGAGGGTATCGCGCAATCAGCCCCAGCATTTT.

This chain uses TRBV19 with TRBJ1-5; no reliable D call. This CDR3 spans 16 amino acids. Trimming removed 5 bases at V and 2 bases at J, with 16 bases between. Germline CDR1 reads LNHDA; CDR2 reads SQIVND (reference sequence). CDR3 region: CASSYKIGSGNQPQHF. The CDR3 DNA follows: TGTGCCAGTAGTTATAAAATCGGAAGCGGCAATCAGCCCCAGCATTTT.

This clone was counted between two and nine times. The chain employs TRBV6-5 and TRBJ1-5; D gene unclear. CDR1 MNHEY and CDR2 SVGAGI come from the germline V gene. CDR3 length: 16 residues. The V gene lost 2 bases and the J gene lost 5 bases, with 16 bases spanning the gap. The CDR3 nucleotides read TGTGCCAGCAGTTACGGTTCGGCCCTTACAGATCAGCCCCAGCATTTT. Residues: CASSYGSALTDQPQHF.

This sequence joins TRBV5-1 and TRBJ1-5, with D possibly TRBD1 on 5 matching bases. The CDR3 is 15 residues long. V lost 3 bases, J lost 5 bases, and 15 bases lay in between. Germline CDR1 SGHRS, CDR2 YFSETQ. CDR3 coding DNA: TGCGCCAGCAGCTCACTCGGGGGGTCGCATCAGCCCCAGCATTTT. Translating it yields CASSSLGGSHQPQHF.

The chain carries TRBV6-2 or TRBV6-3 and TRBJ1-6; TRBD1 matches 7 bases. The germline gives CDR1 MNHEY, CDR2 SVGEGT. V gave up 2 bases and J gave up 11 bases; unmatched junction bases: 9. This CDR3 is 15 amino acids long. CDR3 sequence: CASSYPEQGGTPLHF. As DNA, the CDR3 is TGTGCCAGCAGTTACCCAGAGCAGGGGGGAACACCCCTCCACTTT.

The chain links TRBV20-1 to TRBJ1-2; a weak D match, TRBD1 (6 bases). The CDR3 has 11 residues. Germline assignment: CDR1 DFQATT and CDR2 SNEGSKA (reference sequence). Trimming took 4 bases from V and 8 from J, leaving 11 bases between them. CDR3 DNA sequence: TGCAGTGCTACAAAGGGGGAAGGCTACACCTTC. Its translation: CSATKGEGYTF.

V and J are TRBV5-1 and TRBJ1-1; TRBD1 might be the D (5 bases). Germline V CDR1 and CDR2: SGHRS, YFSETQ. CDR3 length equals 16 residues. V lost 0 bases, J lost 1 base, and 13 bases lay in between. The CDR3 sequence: CASSLVGPGSNTEAFF. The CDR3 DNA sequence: TGCGCCAGCAGCTTGGTAGGTCCAGGGTCGAACACTGAAGCTTTCTTT. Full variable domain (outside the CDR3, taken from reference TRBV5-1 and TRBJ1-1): KAGVTQTPRYLIKTRGQQVTLSCSPISGHRSVSWYQQTPGQGLQFLFEYFSETQRNKGNFPGRFSGRQFSNSRSEMNVSTLELGDSALYLCASSLVGPGSNTEAFFGQGTRLTVV.

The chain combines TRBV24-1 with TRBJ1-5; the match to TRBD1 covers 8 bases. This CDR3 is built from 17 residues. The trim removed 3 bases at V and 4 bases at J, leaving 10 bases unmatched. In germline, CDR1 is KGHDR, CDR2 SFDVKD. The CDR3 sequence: CATSDGWTGSPNQPQHF. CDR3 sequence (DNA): TGTGCCACCAGTGATGGTTGGACAGGGAGTCCTAATCAGCCCCAGCATTTT.